Described below is a single T cell receptor beta chain sequence and its context. Amplification used 60 Vbeta primers and 13 Jbeta primers. Clones were sequenced by immunoSEQ multiplex PCR, and TCRdb holds only the in-frame ones, with some missing. The sample has 100,000 to 150,000 clones, about four fifths seen once. This specimen comes from a study of cytomegalovirus exposure and HLA in healthy donors. CDR1 is LGHNA, CDR2 YSLEER, per germline. This CDR3 has 16 amino acids. Trimming removed 0 bases from V and 2 bases from J; junction bases left unmatched: 7. The receptor was derived from a male donor in good health and CMV-seronegative. The J gene is TRBJ2-7, the V gene TRBV4-3, with 7 bases fitting TRBD1. Sequencing was carried out using PBMCs. CDR3 in amino acids: CASSQDWSQGAYEQYF. CDR3 in DNA: TGCGCCAGCAGCCAAGATTGGTCTCAGGGGGCCTACGAGCAGTACTTC.